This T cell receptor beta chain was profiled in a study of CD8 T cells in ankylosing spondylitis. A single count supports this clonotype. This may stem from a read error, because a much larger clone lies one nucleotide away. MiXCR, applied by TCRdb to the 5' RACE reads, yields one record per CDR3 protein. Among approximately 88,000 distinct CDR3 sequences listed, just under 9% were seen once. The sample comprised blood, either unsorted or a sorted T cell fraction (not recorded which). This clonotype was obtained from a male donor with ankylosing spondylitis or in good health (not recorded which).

The CDR3 nucleotides are TGTGCCAGCAGCTTGAGGCAATCAAAACTGTTTTTT. This gives the protein CASSLRQSKLFF. V and J are TRBV5-5 and TRBJ1-4; D gene uncertain. CDR3 length: 12 residues. Germline V gene lookup returns CDR1 SGHKS and CDR2 YYEKEE (reference sequence). V was clipped by 1 base and J by 10 bases, with 8 bases between them.